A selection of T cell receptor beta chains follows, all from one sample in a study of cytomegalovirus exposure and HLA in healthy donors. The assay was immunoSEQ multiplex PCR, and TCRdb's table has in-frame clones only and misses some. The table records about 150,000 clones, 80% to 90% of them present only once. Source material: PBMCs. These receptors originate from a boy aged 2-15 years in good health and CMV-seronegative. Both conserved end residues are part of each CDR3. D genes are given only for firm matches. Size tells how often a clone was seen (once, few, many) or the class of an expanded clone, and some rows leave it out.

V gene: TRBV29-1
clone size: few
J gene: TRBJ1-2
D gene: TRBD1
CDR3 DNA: TGCAGCACCGGGGACAGGGGGGCCTCTAACTATGGCTACACCTTC
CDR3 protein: CSTGDRGASNYGYTF

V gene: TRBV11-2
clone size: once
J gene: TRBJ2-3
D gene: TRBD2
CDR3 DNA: TGTGCCAGCAGTCGACTAGGCCCGGGAGGTGCCTACACAGATACGCAGTATTTT
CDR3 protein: CASSRLGPGGAYTDTQYF

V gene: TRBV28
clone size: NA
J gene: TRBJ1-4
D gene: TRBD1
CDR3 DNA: TGTGCCAGCAGTTTATTTACCCCGGACAGGAAAGATGAAAAACTGTTTTTT
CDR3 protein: CASSLFTPDRKDEKLFF

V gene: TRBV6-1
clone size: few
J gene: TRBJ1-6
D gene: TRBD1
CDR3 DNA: TGTGCCAGCAGTGAAGAGGGGGCGCCCTCACCCCTCCACTTT
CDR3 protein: CASSEEGAPSPLHF

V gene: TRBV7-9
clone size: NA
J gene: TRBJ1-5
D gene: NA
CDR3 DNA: TGTTCCAGCAGCTTAGCGGGCGGGGTTGAGCATCAGCCCCAGCATTTT
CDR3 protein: CSSSLAGGVEHQPQHF

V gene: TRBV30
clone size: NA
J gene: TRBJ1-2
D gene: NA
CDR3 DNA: TGTGCCTGGAAGCAGGTTGGCTACACCTTC
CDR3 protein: CAWKQVGYTF

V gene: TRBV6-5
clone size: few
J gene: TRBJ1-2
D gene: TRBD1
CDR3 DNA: TGTGCCAGCAGCCGACCAGGACAGGCGACTGGCTACACCTTC
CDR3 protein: CASSRPGQATGYTF

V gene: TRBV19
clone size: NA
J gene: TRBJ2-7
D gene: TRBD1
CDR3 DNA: TGTGCCAGTAGTATAGGGGACAGCCTCTACGAGCAGTACTTC
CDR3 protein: CASSIGDSLYEQYF

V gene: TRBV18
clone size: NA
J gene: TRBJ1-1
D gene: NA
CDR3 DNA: TGTGCCAGCTCACCCTCGACTAGCAACACTGAAGCTTTCTTT
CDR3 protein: CASSPSTSNTEAFF

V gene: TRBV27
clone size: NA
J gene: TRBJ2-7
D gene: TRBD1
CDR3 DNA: TGTGCCAGCAGTTTGACAGGGGGCGCCTCCTACGAGCAGTACTTC
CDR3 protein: CASSLTGGASYEQYF

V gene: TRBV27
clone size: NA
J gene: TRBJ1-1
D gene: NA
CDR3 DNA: TGTGCCAGCAGCCCTTTGGGCCGGCCCCAAAACACTGAAGCTTTCTTT
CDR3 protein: CASSPLGRPQNTEAFF

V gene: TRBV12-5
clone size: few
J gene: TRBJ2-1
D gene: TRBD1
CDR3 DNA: TGTGCTAGTGGTAAATCTCCGGGACAGGGGATTTTCGCCGCGTTCTTC
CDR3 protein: CASGKSPGQGIFAAFF

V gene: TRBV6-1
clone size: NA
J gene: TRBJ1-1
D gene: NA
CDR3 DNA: TGTGCCAGCAGGGAGGAGCGGGTGAACACTGAAGCTTTCTTT
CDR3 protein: CASREERVNTEAFF

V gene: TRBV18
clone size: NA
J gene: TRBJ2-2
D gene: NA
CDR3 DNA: TGTGCCAGCTCACTAGGGGCGAACACCGGGGAGCTGTTTTTT
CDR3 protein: CASSLGANTGELFF

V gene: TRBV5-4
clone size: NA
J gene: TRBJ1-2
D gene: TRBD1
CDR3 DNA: TGTGCCAGCAGCTCACCGACAGGGGACTACTATGGCTACACCTTC
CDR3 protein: CASSSPTGDYYGYTF

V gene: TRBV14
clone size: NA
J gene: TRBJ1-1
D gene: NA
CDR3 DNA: TGTGCCAGCAGCCGGAATTTAGGGGTAGGGAAAGCTGAAGCTTTCTTT
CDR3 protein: CASSRNLGVGKAEAFF

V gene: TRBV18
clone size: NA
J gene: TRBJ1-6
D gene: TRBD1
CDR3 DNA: TGTGCCAGCTCACCTCGGACAGGGGGCGAGAATTCACCCCTCCACTTT
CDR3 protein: CASSPRTGGENSPLHF

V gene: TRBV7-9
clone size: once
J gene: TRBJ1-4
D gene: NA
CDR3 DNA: TGTGCCAGCAGCTCGAGGGAAAAACTGTTTTTT
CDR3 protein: CASSSREKLFF

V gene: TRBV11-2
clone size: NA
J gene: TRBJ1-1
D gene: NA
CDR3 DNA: TGTGCCAGCAGCCTAACAGGGTCGGCGAACACTGAAGCTTTCTTT
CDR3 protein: CASSLTGSANTEAFF

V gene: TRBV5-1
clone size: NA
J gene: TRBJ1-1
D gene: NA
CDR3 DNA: TGCGCCAGCAGCACCGGCGGCGCGAACACTGAAGCTTTCTTT
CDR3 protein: CASSTGGANTEAFF

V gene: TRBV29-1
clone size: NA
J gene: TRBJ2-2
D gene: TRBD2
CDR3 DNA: TGCAGCGTTTCAACGGCAGCGGGAGGCTCAAACACCGGGGAGCTGTTTTTT
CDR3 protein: CSVSTAAGGSNTGELFF

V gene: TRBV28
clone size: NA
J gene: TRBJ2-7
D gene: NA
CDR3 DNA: TGTGCCAGCAGTTTATTCTCGACAGGTGCCTACGAGCAGTACTTC
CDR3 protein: CASSLFSTGAYEQYF

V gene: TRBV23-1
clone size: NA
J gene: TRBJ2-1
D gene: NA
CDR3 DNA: TGCGCCAGCAGTCAGTTGAGGCGTAGCAATGAGCAGTTCTTC
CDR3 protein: CASSQLRRSNEQFF

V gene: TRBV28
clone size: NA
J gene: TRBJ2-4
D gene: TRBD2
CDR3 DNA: TGTGCCAGCAGGGCTAGCGGGAGGCCGGCCAAAAACATTCAGTACTTC
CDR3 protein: CASRASGRPAKNIQYF

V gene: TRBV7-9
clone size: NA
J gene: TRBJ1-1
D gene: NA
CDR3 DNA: TGTGCCAGCAGCTCGCCGCATCTAAAAGCTTTCTTT
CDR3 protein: CASSSPHLKAFF

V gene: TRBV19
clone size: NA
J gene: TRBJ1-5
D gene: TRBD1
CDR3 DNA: TGTGCCAGTAGTATACAGGGGGTTAGCAATCAGCCCCAGCATTTT
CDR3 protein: CASSIQGVSNQPQHF

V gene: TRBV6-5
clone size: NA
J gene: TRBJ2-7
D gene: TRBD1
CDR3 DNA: TGTGCCACCCGGACAGGGAGCACCTACGAGCAGTACTTC
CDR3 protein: CATRTGSTYEQYF

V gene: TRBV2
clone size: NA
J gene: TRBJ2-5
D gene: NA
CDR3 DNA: TGTGCCAGCAAAGAAAGGGGGTTGGAGACCCAGTACTTC
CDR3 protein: CASKERGLETQYF

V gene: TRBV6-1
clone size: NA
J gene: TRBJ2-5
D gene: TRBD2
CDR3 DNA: TGTGCCAGCAGTGCTCGGGGGGGGTTTCAAAGAGAGACCCAGTACTTC
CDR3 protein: CASSARGGFQRETQYF

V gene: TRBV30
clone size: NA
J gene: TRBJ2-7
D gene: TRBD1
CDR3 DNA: TGTGCCTGGACACGGGACAGAGCCTACGAGCAGTACTTC
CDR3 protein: CAWTRDRAYEQYF

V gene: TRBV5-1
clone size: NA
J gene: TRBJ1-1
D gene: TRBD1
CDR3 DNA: TGCGCCAGCAGCTTGGCGCAGGGGGTTACTGAAGCTTTCTTT
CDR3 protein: CASSLAQGVTEAFF

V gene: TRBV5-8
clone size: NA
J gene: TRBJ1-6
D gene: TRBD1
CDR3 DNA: TGTGCCAGCAGCCCCGGACAGGGGGCTAATTCACCCCTCCACTTT
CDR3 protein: CASSPGQGANSPLHF

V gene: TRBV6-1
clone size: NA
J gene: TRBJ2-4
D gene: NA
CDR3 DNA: TGTGCCAGCAGTGAAGCTGGATTCCCAGGGGTTGGAGCCAAAAACATTCAGTACTTC
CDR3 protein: CASSEAGFPGVGAKNIQYF

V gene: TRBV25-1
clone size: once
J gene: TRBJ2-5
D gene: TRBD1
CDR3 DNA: TGTGCCAGCAGTGATTCACAGGGGGCGAGGAAGGTTGAGACCCAGTACTTC
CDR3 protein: CASSDSQGARKVETQYF

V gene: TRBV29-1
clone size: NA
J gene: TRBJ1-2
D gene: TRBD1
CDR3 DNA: TGCAGCGCAGGGGACAGGGCCATACGAGAGATCTACACCTTC
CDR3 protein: CSAGDRAIREIYTF

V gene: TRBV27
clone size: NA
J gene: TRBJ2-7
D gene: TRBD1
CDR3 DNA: TGTGCCAGCAGGGCCCGGGACAGGGATCCATCCTACGAGCAGTACTTC
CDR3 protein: CASRARDRDPSYEQYF

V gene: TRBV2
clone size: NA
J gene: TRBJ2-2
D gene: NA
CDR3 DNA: TGTGCCAGCAGTGAATCCAGGAACACCGGGGAGCTGTTTTTT
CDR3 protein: CASSESRNTGELFF